A selection of T cell receptor beta chains follows, all from one sample in a study of shared clonotypes between healthy human individuals. The data were produced by immunoSEQ multiplex PCR, yet TCRdb's version contains in-frame clones alone and is incomplete. The table shows some 500,000 clones, with around 96% occurring only once. Sample: naive CD4+ T cells sorted from blood. These TCRs come from a woman between 25 and 40 years old in good health. Each CDR3 is given with its conserved first and last residue. D genes are given only for firm matches. Part of the rows lack a size; the others show once, few, many or a class for expanded clones.

>TRBV19|TRBJ1-1|.|.
CASSIGVENTEAFF
TGTGCCAGTAGTATTGGGGTGGAGAACACTGAAGCTTTCTTT
>TRBV28|TRBJ2-5|.|TRBD2
CASSETTSGRVETQYF
TGTGCCAGCAGCGAGACGACTAGCGGGAGGGTGGAGACCCAGTACTTC
>TRBV19|TRBJ1-4|once|.
CASSPYTFSATNEKLFF
TGTGCCAGTAGTCCGTACACCTTTTCTGCAACTAATGAAAAACTGTTTTTT
>TRBV14|TRBJ2-2|.|TRBD2
CASSSGLAGYGGELFF
TGTGCCAGCAGCTCCGGACTAGCGGGATATGGCGGGGAGCTGTTTTTT
>TRBV18|TRBJ2-2|.|.
CASSPPIGELFF
TGTGCCAGCTCACCACCAATCGGGGAGCTGTTTTTT
>TRBV27|TRBJ2-1|.|TRBD1
CASSLLGQGLMRQFF
TGTGCCAGCAGTTTATTGGGACAGGGGCTCATGAGGCAGTTCTTC
>TRBV4-1|TRBJ2-1|.|TRBD2
CASSQDPTRDYHNEQFF
TGCGCCAGCAGCCAAGATCCAACCCGGGACTACCACAATGAGCAGTTCTTC
>TRBV5-6|TRBJ2-3|.|.
CASSSDISTDTQYF
TGTGCCAGCAGCTCGGACATCTCGACAGATACGCAGTATTTT
>TRBV21-1|TRBJ2-5|.|.
CASSQTDRRQETQYF
TGTGCCAGCAGCCAGACGGACAGGAGGCAAGAGACCCAGTACTTC
>TRBV15|TRBJ2-3|.|.
CATSRVASTSTDTQYF
TGTGCCACCAGCAGAGTCGCTAGCACTAGCACAGATACGCAGTATTTT
>TRBV5-1|TRBJ2-7|.|.
CASYDKVSSYEQYF
TGCGCCAGCTACGACAAGGTTAGCTCCTACGAGCAGTACTTC
>TRBV18|TRBJ1-4|.|.
CASSPSSGFGTNEKLFF
TGTGCCAGCTCACCATCTTCTGGCTTTGGAACTAATGAAAAACTGTTTTTT
>TRBV16|TRBJ2-7|once|.
CASSQDSGEQYF
TGTGCCAGCAGCCAGGACTCGGGGGAGCAGTACTTC
>TRBV7-9|TRBJ1-3|few|.
CASRRDGNTIYF
TGTGCCAGTCGTAGGGATGGGAACACCATATATTTT
>TRBV2|TRBJ1-1|.|TRBD1
CASSFGTGAGWTEAFF
TGTGCCAGCAGTTTCGGGACAGGGGCGGGATGGACTGAAGCTTTCTTT
>TRBV2|TRBJ1-5|.|TRBD1
CATARQGLQPQHF
TGTGCCACCGCCCGACAGGGCCTTCAGCCCCAGCATTTT
>TRBV28|TRBJ2-1|once|.
CASSSIPPSDNEQFF
TGTGCCAGCAGTTCAATCCCCCCGAGCGACAATGAGCAGTTCTTC
>TRBV11-2|TRBJ2-7|.|.
CASSLKRQTYEQYF
TGTGCCAGCAGCTTAAAAAGACAGACATACGAGCAGTACTTC
>TRBV5-1|TRBJ2-5|.|.
CASTTSGLQETQYF
TGCGCCAGCACGACGTCCGGCCTACAAGAGACCCAGTACTTC
>TRBV4-2|TRBJ1-1|.|TRBD1
CASSQELDRGRDAFF
TGTGCCAGCAGCCAGGAGCTCGACAGGGGGCGAGATGCTTTCTTT
>TRBV6-1|TRBJ1-5|once|.
CASIQGGRSNQPQHF
TGTGCCAGCATCCAAGGGGGTAGGAGCAATCAGCCCCAGCATTTT
>TRBV18|TRBJ1-1|.|.
CASSPNVFRGHTEAFF
TGTGCCAGCTCACCAAATGTCTTCCGGGGGCACACTGAAGCTTTCTTT
>TRBV28|TRBJ2-7|once|.
CASSSFRGTGAPSYEQYF
TGTGCCAGCAGTTCATTCAGGGGAACTGGGGCCCCCTCCTACGAGCAGTACTTC
>TRBV6-5|TRBJ2-3|once|TRBD2
CASRIAGGRSDTQYF
TGTGCCAGCAGAATAGCGGGAGGGCGATCAGATACGCAGTATTTT
>TRBV6-6|TRBJ1-1|.|.
CASSNLQGGAFF
TGTGCCAGCAGCAACCTTCAGGGTGGAGCTTTCTTT
>TRBV19|TRBJ2-1|.|TRBD2
CASSIDLTSGVRDNEQFF
TGTGCCAGTAGTATAGATCTGACTAGCGGGGTTAGAGACAATGAGCAGTTCTTC
>TRBV7-3|TRBJ2-5|.|TRBD1
CASSLNSGQRETQYF
TGTGCCAGCAGCCTAAACTCGGGACAGCGAGAGACCCAGTACTTC
>TRBV2|TRBJ1-4|.|TRBD1
CASKGLTGPDFATNEKLFF
TGTGCCAGCAAAGGCCTGACAGGGCCGGACTTTGCAACTAATGAAAAACTGTTTTTT
>TRBV29-1|TRBJ2-7|.|.
CSVGGRMNYEQYF
TGCAGCGTGGGGGGCAGGATGAACTACGAGCAGTACTTC
>TRBV4-1|TRBJ2-1|.|TRBD2
CASSQGNGRGYNEQFF
TGCGCCAGCAGCCAAGGAAACGGGAGGGGATACAATGAGCAGTTCTTC
>TRBV9|TRBJ2-3|.|.
CASSVAFWSSADTQYF
TGTGCCAGCAGCGTAGCTTTTTGGAGCTCGGCAGATACGCAGTATTTT
>TRBV19|TRBJ1-1|.|TRBD1
CASSPARTGVTEAFF
TGTGCCAGTAGTCCAGCAAGGACAGGGGTAACTGAAGCTTTCTTT
>TRBV5-1|TRBJ1-1|.|.
CASSRTAVNTEAFF
TGCGCCAGCAGCCGAACAGCAGTGAACACTGAAGCTTTCTTT
>TRBV5-4|TRBJ1-1|.|.
CASSLLGGANTEAFF
TGTGCCAGCAGCTTGCTGGGTGGAGCGAACACTGAAGCTTTCTTT
>TRBV5-4|TRBJ2-4|.|TRBD2
CASSSLLAGAAKNIQYF
TGTGCCAGCAGCTCCTTACTAGCGGGAGCTGCCAAAAACATTCAGTACTTC
>TRBV5-8|TRBJ2-3|.|TRBD1
CASSPGYGTGSDTQYF
TGTGCCAGCAGCCCGGGGTATGGGACAGGGTCAGATACGCAGTATTTT
>TRBV6-6|TRBJ1-1|.|.
CASGSPQGAANTEAFF
TGTGCCAGCGGATCACCACAGGGAGCTGCGAACACTGAAGCTTTCTTT
>TRBV5-1|TRBJ2-5|.|TRBD2
CASSVGTSGSILETQYF
TGCGCCAGCAGCGTCGGGACTAGCGGGAGTATCTTAGAGACCCAGTACTTC
>TRBV27|TRBJ2-7|.|.
CASSLSGVWLYEQYF
TGTGCCAGCAGTTTATCGGGGGTCTGGCTCTACGAGCAGTACTTC
>TRBV5-3|TRBJ1-5|.|.
CARSYKFVDGVTNQPQHF
TGTGCCAGAAGTTATAAATTCGTGGACGGAGTGACTAATCAGCCCCAGCATTTT